This TCR beta chain was documented in a study of cytomegalovirus exposure and HLA in healthy donors. Whole-study findings and limits: The authors enumerated roughly 160 TCR beta chains as linked to cytomegalovirus. Fewer N-insertions (relative to the approximately 670-donor mean) were reportedly seen in an Asian-associated ancestry cluster in a later analysis.

There are 17 residues in the CDR3. The V gene lost 0 bases and the J gene lost 0 bases, with 9 bases spanning the gap. The V gene's germline CDR1 is SGHNT and CDR2 YENEEA. This clone was observed a few times. Its antigen remains unidentified. The PCR had 60 Vbeta and 13 Jbeta primers. Profiled with immunoSEQ multiplex PCR; TCRdb holds only in-frame clones, not every one. The sample has about 200,000 clones, roughly an eighth seen once. The rearrangement joins TRBV11-3 to TRBJ2-6; D unresolved. The sequence derives from a man aged 45 to 65 in good health and CMV-seropositive. The specimen was PBMCs. In DNA form, the CDR3 reads TGTGCCAGCAGCTTAGACAGGTCCAGCTCTGGGGCCAACGTCCTGACTTTC. Protein: CASSLDRSSSGANVLTF.